This entry lists 16 T cell receptor beta chains sequenced from one sample in a study of CD8+ T cells in alopecia areata. The authors extracted RNA and reverse transcribed it into cDNA as the sequencing template. Assay: immunoSEQ multiplex PCR; the TCRdb copy retains only in-frame clones and omits some. This sample has approximately 82,000 clones; approximately 50% occur once, and the top ten carry 5.5% to 6%. The sample was NKG2D-high CD8+ T cells sorted from blood. Source of these receptors: a human donor with alopecia areata.

A few counts support this clone. This chain joins TRBV29-1 and TRBJ2-1, with a tentative D call TRBD2 (5 bases). Germline CDR1 and CDR2: SQVTM and ANQGSEA. This CDR3 has 14 amino acids. The ends were cut back, 8 bases at V and 3 bases at J, with 17 bases in the middle. The CDR3 bases are TGCAGCATACCCGGGCCTGGAGGCTACAATGAGCAGTTCTTC. Amino acid sequence: CSIPGPGGYNEQFF.

The chain has TRBV29-1 and TRBJ1-1; no clear D. CDR1 is SQVTM and CDR2 is ANQGSEA in the germline V gene. V was clipped by 7 bases and J by 0 bases, with 15 bases between them. This CDR3 comprises 14 residues. The CDR3 nucleotides are TGCAGCGCCACGCACGCGTCTATGAACACTGAAGCTTTCTTT. It yields the protein CSATHASMNTEAFF.

J is TRBJ2-7 and V is TRBV29-1, with unresolved D. The ends were cut back, 1 base at V and 3 bases at J, with 10 bases in the middle. The CDR3 totals 13 residues. CDR1 is SQVTM and CDR2 is ANQGSEA in the germline V gene. This CDR3 reads CSVEGAEDYEQYF. The DNA of the CDR3 is TGCAGCGTTGAAGGAGCAGAGGACTACGAGCAGTACTTC.

Note on this clone: With a much larger clone just one base away, this may be a read error. Different DNA sequences within this sample yield the same CDR3. This sequence joins TRBV27 and TRBJ2-5, with 8 bases fitting TRBD1. V was pared by 2 bases and J by 4 bases, with 0 bases of the junction left unmatched. The CDR3 totals 13 residues. In germline, CDR1 is MNHEY, CDR2 SMNVEV (reference sequence). CDR3 sequence reads: CASSLDRGETQYF. In DNA, the CDR3 is TGTGCCAGCAGTTTAGACAGGGGAGAGACCCAGTACTTC.

The chain recombines TRBV30 with TRBJ2-2; 12 positions agree with TRBD2. The junction had 14 bases not matched to a gene; V was cut back by 4 bases and J by 5 bases. Per germline, CDR1 GTSNPN and CDR2 SVGIG (reference sequence). The length of the CDR3 is 18 residues. The CDR3 coding sequence is TGTGCCTGGAAGCCCATGATACTAGCGGGGGGCGAGACCGGGGAGCTGTTTTTT. Amino acids: CAWKPMILAGGETGELFF. Variable domain in full (rest from reference TRBV30 and TRBJ2-2): SQTIHQWPATLVQPVGSPLSLECTVEGTSNPNLYWYRQAAGRGLQLLFYSVGIGQISSEVPQNLSASRPQDRQFILSSKKLLLSDSGFYLCAWKPMILAGGETGELFFGEGSRLTVL.

This clone has a handful of counts. This chain joins TRBV5-6 and TRBJ2-2, with a tentative D call TRBD1 (8 bases). This CDR3 contains 18 residues. Per the germline V gene, CDR1 is SGHDT and CDR2 is YYEEEE. Trimming shortened V by 4 bases and J by 4 bases, and 23 bases separated the two germline ends. The CDR3 sequence is CASSLKKTGDYRTGELFF. DNA for the CDR3: TGTGCCAGCAGCCTAAAGAAGACAGGGGACTACCGCACCGGGGAGCTGTTTTTT.

This clone has more than one count but fewer than ten. This sample also contains other DNA sequences that code for the same CDR3. This rearrangement joins TRBV30 to TRBJ1-1; D is unresolved. The length of the CDR3 is 13 residues. The germline V gene has CDR1 GTSNPN and CDR2 SVGIG (reference sequence). Trimming left V 0 bases short and J 0 bases short, with 5 bases between. As DNA, the CDR3 is TGTGCCTGGAGTGTCGTCTTGAACACTGAAGCTTTCTTT. The encoded protein is CAWSVVLNTEAFF.

This chain links TRBV5-1 with TRBJ2-2, with D hard to call. The V end was cut by 1 base, the J end by 0 bases, with 7 bases between. Germline-derived CDR1 and CDR2 are SGHRS and YFSETQ. The CDR3 has 15 residues. This CDR3 is CASSLTNPNTGELFF. In DNA form, the CDR3 reads TGCGCCAGCAGCTTGACTAATCCGAACACCGGGGAGCTGTTTTTT.

V usage is TRBV29-1 and J usage is TRBJ2-5; D is perhaps TRBD1 (5 bases). The DNA end favors TRBJ2-7, so the J call may be wrong. The germline V gene has CDR1 SQVTM and CDR2 ANQGSEA. There are 11 residues in the CDR3. CDR3: CSVETQGEQYF. The CDR3 region has the DNA TGCAGCGTTGAGACTCAGGGCGAGCAGTACTTC.

V and J are TRBV5-1 and TRBJ1-2; 8 bases are shared with TRBD1. Germline V lookup: CDR1 SGHRS, CDR2 YFSETQ. With V trimmed by 6 bases and J by 8 bases, 18 bases remained unmatched. This CDR3 is 16 amino acids long. The CDR3 is CASTQARQGFFSGYTF. The DNA of the CDR3 is TGCGCCAGCACCCAGGCGCGACAGGGGTTCTTTTCCGGCTACACCTTC. The full variable domain, rest sourced from reference TRBV5-1 and TRBJ1-2, is KAGVTQTPRYLIKTRGQQVTLSCSPISGHRSVSWYQQTPGQGLQFLFEYFSETQRNKGNFPGRFSGRQFSNSRSEMNVSTLELGDSALYLCASTQARQGFFSGYTFGSGTRLTVV.

The chain carries TRBV13 and TRBJ2-1, with 10 bases aligning to TRBD1. The CDR3 is made up of 18 amino acids. Germline V CDR1 and CDR2: PRHDT, FYEKMQ (reference sequence). Trimming removed 5 bases from V and 8 bases from J; junction bases left unmatched: 18. The CDR3: CASSASYEGQGVGYEQFF. CDR3 sequence (DNA): TGTGCCAGCAGCGCCTCATACGAAGGACAGGGGGTGGGGTATGAGCAGTTCTTC.

The J gene is TRBJ2-7, the V gene TRBV15, with D unclear. The germline V gene encodes CDR1 LNHNV and CDR2 YYDKDF (reference sequence). With 5 bases removed from V and 2 bases from J, the gap between germline ends came to 10 bases. This CDR3 comprises 13 residues. The CDR3 nucleotides read TGTGCCACCAGCTCCCCAAATGCCTACGAGCAGTACTTC. Its translation is CATSSPNAYEQYF.

The V gene is TRBV29-1, the J gene TRBJ2-7; D ambiguous. This CDR3 has 10 residues. The V end lost 4 bases, the J end lost 3 bases, and 4 bases lay between the germline ends. CDR1 SQVTM and CDR2 ANQGSEA come from the germline V gene. The CDR3 region is CSVVHYEQYF. Written as DNA, the CDR3 is TGCAGCGTTGTCCACTACGAGCAGTACTTC.

This clone appeared a few times. The chain has TRBV28 and TRBJ2-5, with D unclear. The CDR3 extends over 17 amino acids. The V gene lost 5 bases and the J gene lost 2 bases, with 21 bases spanning the gap. Germline CDR1 MDHEN, CDR2 SYDVKM. CDR3 loop: CASSGDPRLTRQETQYF. The CDR3 nucleotides read TGTGCCAGCAGTGGAGACCCCCGACTTACGAGGCAAGAGACCCAGTACTTC. Complete variable domain (other parts from reference TRBV28 and TRBJ2-5): DVKVTQSSRYLVKRTGEKVFLECVQDMDHENMFWYRQDPGLGLRLIYFSYDVKMKEKGDIPEGYSVSREKKERFSLILESASTNQTSMYLCASSGDPRLTRQETQYFGPGTRLLVL.

The V call is TRBV29-1, the J call TRBJ2-1; the match to TRBD1 covers 9 bases. CDR1 and CDR2 (germline): SQVTM, ANQGSEA. V shed 6 bases, J shed 4 bases, and the junction held 7 bases outside the gene matches. The CDR3 runs 14 residues. The CDR3 spells CSVGGQGGYNEQFF. CDR3 coding DNA: TGCAGCGTAGGGGGACAGGGAGGGTACAATGAGCAGTTCTTC.

The count of this clone is one. The chain recombines TRBV2 with TRBJ2-6; D possibly matches TRBD1 or TRBD2 (5 bases each). V was pared by 11 bases and J by 1 base, with 12 bases between. CDR3 length: 14 residues. The germline CDR1 and CDR2 sequences are SNHLY and FYNNEI. CDR3 bases: TGTGCCGCCCAGGGAGTTTCTGGGGCCAACGTCCTGACTTTC. Protein product: CAAQGVSGANVLTF.